The 25 T cell receptor beta chains listed next were all sequenced from one sample in a study of T cell responses to AZD1222 COVID-19 vaccine. Clones were read by immunoSEQ multiplex PCR, and TCRdb kept only the in-frame ones, dropping some. The table lists about 190,000 clones, about nine tenths of them singletons. Sequencing used peripheral blood, obtained on day 0 of AZD1222 vaccination. The receptors originated from an adult in good health.

The V call is TRBV19, the J call TRBJ1-4; D may be TRBD1 (5 bases). Between the trimmed V and J ends, which lost 7 bases and 4 bases, there was a span of 13 bases. This CDR3 spans 14 amino acids. In germline, CDR1 is LNHDA, CDR2 SQIVND (reference sequence). The CDR3 bases are TGTGCCAGTATGGGAGTCGGGGGTAATGAAAAACTGTTTTTT. It specifies CASMGVGGNEKLFF.

The gene calls are TRBV6-2 or TRBV6-3 and TRBJ1-1; a possible D gene is TRBD1 (6 bases). The germline V and J ends were trimmed by 2 bases and 7 bases, with 14 bases remaining between them. CDR1 and CDR2 from the germline V gene are MNHEY and SVGEGT. The CDR3 has 14 residues. CDR3 nucleotide sequence: TGTGCCAGCAGTTACGGTGCAGGGGTGTATGAAGCTTTCTTT. As protein: CASSYGAGVYEAFF.

V usage is TRBV4-1 and J usage is TRBJ2-1, with 9 bases matching TRBD2. The CDR3 extends over 16 amino acids. The V gene's germline CDR1 is MGHRA and CDR2 YSYEKL. V shed 3 bases and J 6 bases; nucleotides not matched to a gene: 9. CDR3 bases: TGCGCCAGCAGCCAGTTGGGGACTAGCCCCGCCAATGAGCAGTTCTTC. This gives the protein CASSQLGTSPANEQFF.

This chain links TRBV11-2 with TRBJ2-1; D gene uncertain. The CDR3 is 14 residues long. V dropped 8 bases and J dropped 7 bases, with 18 bases sitting between them. Per germline, CDR1 SGHAT and CDR2 FQNNGV. CDR3 loop: CASSPAGPYNEQFF. CDR3 nucleotide sequence: TGTGCCAGCTCCCCCGCCGGGCCTTATAATGAGCAGTTCTTC. The whole variable domain, filled in from reference TRBV11-2 and TRBJ2-1, reads EAGVAQSPRYKIIEKRQSVAFWCNPISGHATLYWYQQILGQGPKLLIQFQNNGVVDDSQLPKDRFSAERLKGVDSTLKIQPAKLEDSAVYLCASSPAGPYNEQFFGPGTRLTVL.

This rearrangement joins TRBV28 to TRBJ2-3, with D possibly matching TRBD1 (6 bases). Germline CDR1 and CDR2: MDHEN and SYDVKM. V shed 6 bases and J shed 4 bases, with 14 bases lying between them. The CDR3 is 14 residues long. DNA for the CDR3: TGTGCCAGCAGAAATCAACAGGGCGCAGATACGCAGTATTTT. This gives the protein CASRNQQGADTQYF. Supplemented by reference TRBV28 and TRBJ2-3, the full variable domain reads DVKVTQSSRYLVKRTGEKVFLECVQDMDHENMFWYRQDPGLGLRLIYFSYDVKMKEKGDIPEGYSVSREKKERFSLILESASTNQTSMYLCASRNQQGADTQYFGPGTRLTVL.

The J gene is TRBJ2-1, the V gene TRBV14; perhaps TRBD2 as D (6 bases). V shed 4 bases and J shed 9 bases, with 19 bases lying between them. The germline CDR1 and CDR2 sequences are SGHDN and FVKESK. CDR3 length: 15 amino acids. CDR3: CASSLTGLGVSEQFF. CDR3 DNA sequence: TGTGCCAGCAGCCTGACGGGACTGGGTGTATCTGAGCAGTTCTTC.

The chain employs TRBV21-1 and TRBJ2-1; TRBD1, as called in the table, went unchecked against the DNA. TRBV21-1 is assigned pseudogene status. The CDR3 is made up of 19 amino acids. The CDR3 sequence: CASSKAVRVRSGDYNEQFF. The CDR3 nucleotides are TGTGCCAGCAGCAAGGCGGTTAGGGTTCGATCAGGGGACTACAATGAGCAGTTCTTC.

This clone has a single count. The rearrangement joins TRBV3-1 (or the pseudogene TRBV3-2) to TRBJ1-3; 7 bases are shared with TRBD1. V shed 4 bases and J 3 bases; nucleotides not matched to a gene: 9. The CDR3 sequence is 16 residues long. Germline CDR1 LGHDT, CDR2 YNNKEL (reference sequence). CDR3 amino acids: CASSPYEGASGNTIYF. CDR3 DNA sequence: TGTGCCAGCAGCCCCTACGAGGGGGCAAGTGGAAACACCATATATTTT.

The CDR3 region is CSVGGGGTDTQYF. The CDR3 nucleotides read TGCAGCGTTGGGGGTGGTGGCACAGATACGCAGTATTTT. This sequence joins TRBV29-1 and TRBJ2-3; D gene ambiguous. CDR1 is SQVTM and CDR2 is ANQGSEA in the germline V gene. Trimming shortened V by 4 bases and J by 1 base, and 9 bases separated the two germline ends. The CDR3 has 13 residues.

The CDR3 DNA reads as TGTGCCAGCAGTGATCGGCGGGAGGGCACAGATACGCAGTATTTT. As protein: CASSDRREGTDTQYF. The chain recombines TRBV2 with TRBJ2-3; 8 nucleotides line up with TRBD2. The V segment lost 3 bases and the J segment 1 base; nucleotides outside the gene matches: 3. The CDR3 spans 15 residues. Germline CDR1 and CDR2: SNHLY and FYNNEI. Using reference TRBV2 and TRBJ2-3 for the parts outside the CDR3, the full variable domain is EPEVTQTPSHQVTQMGQEVILRCVPISNHLYFYWYRQILGQKVEFLVSFYNNEISEKSEIFDDQFSVERPDGSNFTLKIRSTKLEDSAMYFCASSDRREGTDTQYFGPGTRLTVL.

This rearrangement joins TRBV4-3 to TRBJ1-1, with a tentative D call TRBD1 (6 bases). This CDR3 comprises 15 residues. Trimming shortened V by 1 base and J by 2 bases, and 11 bases separated the two germline ends. Germline CDR1 reads LGHNA; CDR2 reads YSLEER. This CDR3 reads CASSQGARGNTEAFF. The DNA for the CDR3 is TGCGCCAGCAGCCAAGGCGCCAGGGGAAACACTGAAGCTTTCTTT.

The chain has TRBV9 and TRBJ2-3; D is unresolved. CDR3 length: 15 residues. Germline-derived CDR1 and CDR2 are SGDLS and YYNGEE. V gave up 2 bases and J gave up 2 bases, with 12 bases separating them. The CDR3 sequence is CASSVGVRATDTQYF. In DNA form, the CDR3 reads TGTGCCAGCAGCGTTGGTGTAAGGGCCACAGATACGCAGTATTTT.

This clone was picked up one time. The rearrangement joins TRBV12-5 to TRBJ2-7, with 8 nucleotides matching TRBD2. The germline CDR1 and CDR2 sequences are LGHNT and FRNRAP. V lost 9 bases, J lost 6 bases, and 4 bases stayed unmatched. CDR3 length equals 11 residues. The CDR3 protein is CASRRGGEQYF. In DNA, the CDR3 is TGTGCTAGCCGCCGGGGGGGCGAGCAGTACTTC.

V is TRBV7-9 and J is TRBJ1-2, with D possibly being TRBD1 (5 bases). CDR3 length: 15 residues. Germline values: CDR1 SEHNR, CDR2 FQNEAQ (reference sequence). With 1 base removed from V and 0 bases from J, the gap between germline ends came to 9 bases. CDR3 protein: CASSLVGAPNYGYTF. For the CDR3, the DNA is TGTGCCAGCAGCTTAGTAGGGGCGCCTAACTATGGCTACACCTTC.

The V call is TRBV20-1, the J call TRBJ1-2, with D unclear. The V gene lost 4 bases and the J gene lost 8 bases, with 5 bases spanning the gap. Germline-derived CDR1 and CDR2 are DFQATT and SNEGSKA (reference sequence). CDR3 length: 9 amino acids. The CDR3 region is CSAIGGYTF. The CDR3 bases are TGCAGTGCTATTGGCGGCTACACCTTC.

The J gene is TRBJ2-1, the V gene TRBV24-1; possibly TRBD2 for D (6 bases). The CDR3 runs to 17 residues. Between the trimmed V and J ends, which lost 1 base and 1 base, there was a span of 13 bases. Germline loops: CDR1 KGHDR, CDR2 SFDVKD. CDR3 bases: TGTGCCACCAGTGATTTTCGGGGGAGAGGGTCCTACAATGAGCAGTTCTTC. Translation: CATSDFRGRGSYNEQFF.

The rearrangement links TRBV4-1 to TRBJ1-1, with a possible D match to TRBD1 (5 bases). The length of the CDR3 is 14 residues. Germline V gives CDR1 MGHRA, CDR2 YSYEKL. With 1 base removed from V and 3 bases from J, the gap between germline ends came to 9 bases. Here the CDR3 DNA reads TGCGCCAGCAGCCAAGGACTAGGGGACACTGAAGCTTTCTTT. It encodes CASSQGLGDTEAFF.

The chain combines TRBV5-1 with TRBJ1-1, with D possibly TRBD1 on 5 matching bases. This CDR3 contains 14 residues. Germline lookup yields CDR1 SGHRS and CDR2 YFSETQ. V gave up 7 bases and J gave up 4 bases, with 17 bases separating them. This CDR3 is CASRPRRDGTEAFF. In nucleotides, the CDR3 is TGCGCCAGCCGCCCCCGCAGGGACGGCACTGAAGCTTTCTTT.

CDR3 in DNA: TGTGCCAGCAGCGAAAACCGGGACAGGGGGATGTTTTTT. This translates into CASSENRDRGMFF. The chain is built from TRBV5-6 and TRBJ2-2, with 11 bases identical to TRBD1. Germline CDR1 and CDR2: SGHDT and YYEEEE. J was trimmed by 15 bases and V by 4 bases; bases with no gene match: 8. The CDR3 is 13 amino acids. Supplemented by reference TRBV5-6 and TRBJ2-2, the full variable domain reads DAGVTQSPTHLIKTRGQQVTLRCSPKSGHDTVSWYQQALGQGPQFIFQYYEEEERQRGNFPDRFSGHQFPNYSSELNVNALLLGDSALYLCASSENRDRGMFFGEGSRLTVL.

This clone is a singleton in its sample. This rearrangement joins TRBV7-3 to TRBJ2-3; D is uncertain. The CDR3 runs to 13 residues. Looked up from germline, CDR1 is SGHTA and CDR2 is FQGTGA. The V end lost 3 bases, the J end lost 2 bases, and 6 bases lay between the germline ends. CDR3 sequence (DNA): TGTGCCAGCAGCTTCCGCCTCACAGATACGCAGTATTTT. Encoded protein: CASSFRLTDTQYF.

This clone was counted a few times. The chain links TRBV5-1 to TRBJ1-4; no reliable D call. V lost 0 bases to trimming and J lost 5 bases, with 8 bases between them. The germline gives CDR1 SGHRS, CDR2 YFSETQ. This CDR3 has 14 residues. The chain's CDR3 is CASSLGIANEKLFF. CDR3 nucleotides: TGCGCCAGCAGCTTGGGAATAGCAAATGAAAAACTGTTTTTT. Full variable domain (rest looked up from reference TRBV5-1 and TRBJ1-4): KAGVTQTPRYLIKTRGQQVTLSCSPISGHRSVSWYQQTPGQGLQFLFEYFSETQRNKGNFPGRFSGRQFSNSRSEMNVSTLELGDSALYLCASSLGIANEKLFFGSGTQLSVL.

This clone was recorded a few times. V is TRBV6-5 and J is TRBJ2-5; 11 nucleotides line up with TRBD1. Germline CDR1 MNHEY, CDR2 SVGAGI. The CDR3 has 15 residues. The trim removed 5 bases at V and 4 bases at J, leaving 6 bases unmatched. The CDR3 nucleotides are TGTGCCAGCAGTACCCGGGACAGGGGGGGAGAGACCCAGTACTTC. Amino acids: CASSTRDRGGETQYF.

The chain is built from TRBV27 and TRBJ1-1; weak D call: TRBD1 (5 bases). The CDR3 has 13 residues. The V end lost 4 bases, the J end lost 3 bases, and 9 bases lay between the germline ends. Germline loops: CDR1 MNHEY, CDR2 SMNVEV (reference sequence). The DNA of the CDR3 is TGTGCCAGCAGTTCCATAGGGGACACTGAAGCTTTCTTT. Translated, it gives CASSSIGDTEAFF.

This clone was recorded a few times. The CDR3 protein is CASSLGAPGGANVLTF. In DNA, the CDR3 is TGTGCCAGCAGCTTGGGGGCCCCGGGAGGGGCCAACGTCCTGACTTTC. The chain recombines TRBV5-4 with TRBJ2-6, with D perhaps matching TRBD2 (5 bases). The CDR3 has 16 amino acids. Germline V CDR1 and CDR2: SGHNT, YYREEE (reference sequence). The germline V and J ends were trimmed by 0 bases and 4 bases, with 11 bases remaining between them.

The V and J genes are TRBV15 and TRBJ2-3, with 7 bases lining up with TRBD2. With V trimmed by 0 bases and J by 4 bases, 10 bases remained unmatched. Per germline, CDR1 LNHNV and CDR2 YYDKDF (reference sequence). This CDR3 has 17 residues. The CDR3 here is CATSREWAGRGADTQYF. The CDR3 nucleotides read TGTGCCACCAGCAGAGAGTGGGCAGGGAGGGGAGCAGATACGCAGTATTTT.